One TCR beta chain is described in this entry. The read gets to within 3 residues of the CDR3 end, and the germline J gene fills in the rest. Sequencing used immunoSEQ multiplex PCR; TCRdb keeps in-frame clones, though not all of them. The sample presents about 29,000 clones, none singletons. Both groups were predominantly of Caucasian heritage. The data are from a study of T cell clonality in common variable immunodeficiency. The CDR3 sequence is 15 residues long. Germline loops: CDR1 SNHLY, CDR2 FYNNEI. V dropped 5 bases and J dropped 6 bases, with 14 bases sitting between them. The specimen sequenced was peripheral blood mononuclear cells. The V gene is TRBV2, the J gene TRBJ1-6; no definite D call. The origin of this receptor is a person aged 18 to 69 in good health. The part of the CDR3 DNA that was read is TGTGCCAGCAGTCTCCGCTTAGACATTAATTCACCC. This encodes CASSLRLDINSP. The entire CDR3 protein is CASSLRLDINSPLHF.